This section outlines one T cell receptor (beta chain) sequence together with its context. Antigen unknown. The sample comes from a study of identical twins. V was pared by 4 bases and J by 1 base, with 11 bases between. Per germline, CDR1 SGHRS and CDR2 YFSETQ. This CDR3 is built from 14 residues. Study outcomes and limitations: Surplus twin overlap in beta out-of-frame sequences was less pronounced.

TCRdb reprocessed the 5' RACE reads with MiXCR, giving one entry per CDR3 protein. Found here are 400,000 to 500,000 distinct CDR3 sequences, more than 13% of them singletons; the top ten hold approximately 1%. In addition, the sample was reused for a study of yellow fever vaccine responses in identical twins. That investigation notes: A vaccine T cell response that seemed partly convergent and partly personalized was reported in twins.

The gene calls are TRBV5-1 and TRBJ1-1; D gene ambiguous. The receptor comes from a woman under 30 in good health. The sequencing sample was made of CD4+ T cells sorted from blood. DNA for the CDR3: TGCGCCAGCAGCCCTGGACGAGAGAACACTGAAGCTTTCTTT. Translating gives CASSPGRENTEAFF.